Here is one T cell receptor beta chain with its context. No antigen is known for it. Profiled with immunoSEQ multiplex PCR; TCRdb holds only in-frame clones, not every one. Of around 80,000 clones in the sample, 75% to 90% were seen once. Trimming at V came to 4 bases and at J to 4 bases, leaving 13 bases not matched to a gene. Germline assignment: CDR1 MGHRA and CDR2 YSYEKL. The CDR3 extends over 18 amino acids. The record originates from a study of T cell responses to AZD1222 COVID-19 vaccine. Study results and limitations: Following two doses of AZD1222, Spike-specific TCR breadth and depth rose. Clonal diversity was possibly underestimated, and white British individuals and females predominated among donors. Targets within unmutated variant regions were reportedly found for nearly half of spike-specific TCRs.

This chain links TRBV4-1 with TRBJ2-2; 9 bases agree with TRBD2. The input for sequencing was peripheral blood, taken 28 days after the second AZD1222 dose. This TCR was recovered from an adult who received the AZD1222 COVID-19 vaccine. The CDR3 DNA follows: TGCGCCAGCAGCCCCCTCATGTTGAGGCGGGGGGGCACCGGGGAGCTGTTTTTT. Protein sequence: CASSPLMLRRGGTGELFF.